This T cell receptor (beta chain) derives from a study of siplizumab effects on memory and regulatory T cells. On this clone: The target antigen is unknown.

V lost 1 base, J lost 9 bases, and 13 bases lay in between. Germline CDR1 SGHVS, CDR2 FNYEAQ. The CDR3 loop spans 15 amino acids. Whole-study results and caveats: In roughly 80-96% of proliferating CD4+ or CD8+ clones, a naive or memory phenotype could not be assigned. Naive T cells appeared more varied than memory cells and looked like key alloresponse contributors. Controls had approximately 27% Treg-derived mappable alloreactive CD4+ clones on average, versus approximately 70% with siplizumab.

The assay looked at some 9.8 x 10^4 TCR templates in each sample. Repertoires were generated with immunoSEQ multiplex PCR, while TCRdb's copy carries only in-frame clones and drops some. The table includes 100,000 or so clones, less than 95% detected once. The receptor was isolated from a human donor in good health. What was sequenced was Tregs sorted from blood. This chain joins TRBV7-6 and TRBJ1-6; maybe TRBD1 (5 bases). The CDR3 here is CASSLDSGRGSPLHF. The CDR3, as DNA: TGTGCCAGCAGCTTAGATTCAGGGCGAGGTTCACCCCTCCACTTT.